This TCR beta chain was documented in a study of blood T cell repertoires in COVID-19. In the study overall: T cells, B-cell-depleted T cells, or PBMCs supplied cDNA or gDNA.

As handled by the study authors: Reference gene primer amplification in the assay estimated nucleated cell counts. Sequenced by immunoSEQ multiplex PCR; TCRdb stores in-frame clones only, minus some. The DNA was the basis for D and trimming; V, J and clone size are from that table. Here the sample spans about 24,000 clones, about 88% being singletons. The CDR3 has 13 amino acids. V shed 3 bases and J 5 bases; nucleotides not matched to a gene: 3. Germline CDR1 is MNHEY and CDR2 is SMNVEV (reference sequence). The sequencing input was peripheral blood. The chain joins TRBV27 to TRBJ2-7; 8 bases agree with TRBD2. The sequence derives from a human donor in a cohort sampled during active COVID-19. The CDR3 here is CASSFSGRHEQYF. CDR3 nucleotides: TGTGCCAGCAGTTTCAGCGGGAGACACGAGCAGTACTTC.